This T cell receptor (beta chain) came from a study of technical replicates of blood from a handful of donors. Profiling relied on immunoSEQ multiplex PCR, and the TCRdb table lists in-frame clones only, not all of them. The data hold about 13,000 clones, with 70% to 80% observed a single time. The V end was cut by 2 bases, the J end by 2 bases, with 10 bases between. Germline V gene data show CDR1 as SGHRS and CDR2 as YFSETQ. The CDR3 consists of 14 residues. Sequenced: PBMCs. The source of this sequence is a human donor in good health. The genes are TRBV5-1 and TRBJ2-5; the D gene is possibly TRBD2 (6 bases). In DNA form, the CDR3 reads TGCGCCAGCAGCTTAGGTAGCGGTCAAGAGACCCAGTACTTC. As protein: CASSLGSGQETQYF. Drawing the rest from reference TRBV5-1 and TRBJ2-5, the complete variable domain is KAGVTQTPRYLIKTRGQQVTLSCSPISGHRSVSWYQQTPGQGLQFLFEYFSETQRNKGNFPGRFSGRQFSNSRSEMNVSTLELGDSALYLCASSLGSGQETQYFGPGTRLLVL.